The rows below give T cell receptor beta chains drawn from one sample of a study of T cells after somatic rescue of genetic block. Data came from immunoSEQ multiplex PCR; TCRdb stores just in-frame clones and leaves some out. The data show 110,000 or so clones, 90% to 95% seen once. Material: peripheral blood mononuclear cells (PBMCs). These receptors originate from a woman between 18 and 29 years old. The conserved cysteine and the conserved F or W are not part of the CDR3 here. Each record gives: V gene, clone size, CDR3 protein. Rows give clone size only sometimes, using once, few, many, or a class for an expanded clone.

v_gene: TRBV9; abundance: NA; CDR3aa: ASSVETSGGQETQY
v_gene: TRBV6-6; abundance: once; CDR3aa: ASSYQSRDGYT
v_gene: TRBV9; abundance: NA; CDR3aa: ASSSRPNSPLH
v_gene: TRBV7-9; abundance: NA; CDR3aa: ASPFITGVSSPLH
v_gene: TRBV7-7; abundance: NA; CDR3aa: ASSLGAPGQSNQPQH
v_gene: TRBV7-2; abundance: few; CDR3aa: ASSLSYMQETQY
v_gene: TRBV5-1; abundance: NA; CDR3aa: ASSLDLGSTEAF
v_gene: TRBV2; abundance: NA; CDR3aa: ASSPDRTTPSNQPQH
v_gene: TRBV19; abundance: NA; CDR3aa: ASTPAQGTPYEQY
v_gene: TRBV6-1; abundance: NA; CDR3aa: ASSEMGQSVAF
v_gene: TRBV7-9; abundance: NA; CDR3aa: ASSSNRGQF
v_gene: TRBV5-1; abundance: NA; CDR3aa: ASSLASRPTGNEKLF
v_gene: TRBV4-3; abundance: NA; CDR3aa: ASSQGVSGGASPYNEQF
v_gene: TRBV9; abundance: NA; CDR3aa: ASSWGQGNEKLF
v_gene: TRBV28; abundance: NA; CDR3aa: ASSPPTGRATEAF
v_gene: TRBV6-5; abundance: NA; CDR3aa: ASSYGLSGGYT
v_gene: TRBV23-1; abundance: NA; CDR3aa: ASSRGGNPPASPSQY
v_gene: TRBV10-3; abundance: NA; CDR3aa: AIRDRGTNYGYT
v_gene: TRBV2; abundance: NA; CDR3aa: ASGIEEQY
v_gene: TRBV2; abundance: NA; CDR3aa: ASNGPGIVQETQY
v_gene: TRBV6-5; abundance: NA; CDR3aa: ASSYEGRNNSPLH
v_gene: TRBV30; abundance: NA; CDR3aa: AWQQRRGGETQY
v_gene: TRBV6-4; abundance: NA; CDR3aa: ASSVRLNSPLH